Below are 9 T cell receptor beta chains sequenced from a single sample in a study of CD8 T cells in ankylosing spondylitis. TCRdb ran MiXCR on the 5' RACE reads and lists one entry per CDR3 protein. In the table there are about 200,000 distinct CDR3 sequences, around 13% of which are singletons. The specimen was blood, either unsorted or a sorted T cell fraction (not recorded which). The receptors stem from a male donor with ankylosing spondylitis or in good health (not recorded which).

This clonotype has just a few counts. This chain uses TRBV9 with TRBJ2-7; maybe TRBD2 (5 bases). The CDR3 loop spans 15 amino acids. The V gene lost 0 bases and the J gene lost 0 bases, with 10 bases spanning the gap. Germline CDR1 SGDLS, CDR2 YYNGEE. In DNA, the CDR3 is TGTGCCAGCAGCGTAGAGGGAGCAAGCTCCTACGAGCAGTACTTC. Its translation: CASSVEGASSYEQYF.

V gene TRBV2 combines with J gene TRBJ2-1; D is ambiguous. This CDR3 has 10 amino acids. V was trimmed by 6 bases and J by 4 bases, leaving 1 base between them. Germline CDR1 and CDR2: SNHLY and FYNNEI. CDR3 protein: CASRYNEQFF. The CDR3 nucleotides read TGTGCCAGCAGATACAATGAGCAGTTCTTC.

DNA for the CDR3: TGTGCCGGGACAGGGTGGGTCTCCTACGAGCAGTACTTC. It encodes CAGTGWVSYEQYF. The chain employs TRBV21-1 and TRBJ2-7; the D call of TRBD1 is as the table states it, not checked on the DNA. TRBV21-1 is assigned pseudogene status. The CDR3 sequence is 13 residues long.

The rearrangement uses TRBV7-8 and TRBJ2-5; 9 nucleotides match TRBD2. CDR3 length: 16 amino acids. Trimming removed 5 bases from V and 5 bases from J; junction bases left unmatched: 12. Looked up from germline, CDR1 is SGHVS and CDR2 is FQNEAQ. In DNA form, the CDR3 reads TGTGCCAGCAGCCCCGTGGTAGCGGGGGCCGGGGAGACCCAGTACTTC. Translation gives CASSPVVAGAGETQYF.

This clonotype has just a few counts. The CDR3 bases are TGTGCCAGCAGTCTACTAGCTGCGGCAAACAATGAGCAGTTCTTC. It encodes CASSLLAAANNEQFF. V and J are TRBV2 and TRBJ2-1, with D maybe TRBD2 (6 bases). CDR3 length: 15 residues. V gave up 5 bases and J gave up 5 bases, with 16 bases separating them. The germline V gene has CDR1 SNHLY and CDR2 FYNNEI.

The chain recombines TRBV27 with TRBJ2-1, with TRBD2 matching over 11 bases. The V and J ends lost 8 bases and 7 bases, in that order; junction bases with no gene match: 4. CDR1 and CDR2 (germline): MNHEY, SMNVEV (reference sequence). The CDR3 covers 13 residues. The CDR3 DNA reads TGTGCCAGCGAGGCTAGCGGGAGGAATGAGCAGTTCTTC. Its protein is CASEASGRNEQFF.

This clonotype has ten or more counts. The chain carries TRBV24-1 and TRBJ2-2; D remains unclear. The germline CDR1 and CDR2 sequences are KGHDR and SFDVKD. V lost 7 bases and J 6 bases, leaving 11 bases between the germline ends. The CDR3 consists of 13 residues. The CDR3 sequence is CATSRGWSGELFF. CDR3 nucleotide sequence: TGTGCCACCAGCCGAGGATGGTCCGGGGAGCTGTTTTTT.

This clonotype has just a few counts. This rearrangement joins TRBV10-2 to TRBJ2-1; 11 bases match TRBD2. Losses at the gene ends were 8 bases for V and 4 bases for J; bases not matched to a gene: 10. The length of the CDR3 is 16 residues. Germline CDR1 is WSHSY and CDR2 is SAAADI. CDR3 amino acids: CASGVAGGPGYNEQFF. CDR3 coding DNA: TGCGCCAGCGGAGTAGCGGGAGGGCCGGGGTACAATGAGCAGTTCTTC.

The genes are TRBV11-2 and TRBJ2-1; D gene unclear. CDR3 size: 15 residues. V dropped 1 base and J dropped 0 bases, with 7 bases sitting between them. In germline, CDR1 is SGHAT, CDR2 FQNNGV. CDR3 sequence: CASSLGRLSYNEQFF. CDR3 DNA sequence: TGTGCCAGCAGCTTAGGCCGGCTCTCCTACAATGAGCAGTTCTTC.